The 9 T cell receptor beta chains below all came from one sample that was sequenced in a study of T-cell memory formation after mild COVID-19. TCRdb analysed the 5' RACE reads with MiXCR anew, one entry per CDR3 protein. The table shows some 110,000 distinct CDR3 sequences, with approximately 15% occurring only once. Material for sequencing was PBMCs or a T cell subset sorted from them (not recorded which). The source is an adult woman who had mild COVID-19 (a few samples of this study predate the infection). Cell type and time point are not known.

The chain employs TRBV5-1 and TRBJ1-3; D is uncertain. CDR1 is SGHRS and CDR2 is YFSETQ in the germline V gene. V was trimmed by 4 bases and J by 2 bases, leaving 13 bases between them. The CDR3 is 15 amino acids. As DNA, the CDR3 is TGCGCCAGCAGCCCCGGGCGGTCGGCTGGAAACACCATATATTTT. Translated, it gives CASSPGRSAGNTIYF.

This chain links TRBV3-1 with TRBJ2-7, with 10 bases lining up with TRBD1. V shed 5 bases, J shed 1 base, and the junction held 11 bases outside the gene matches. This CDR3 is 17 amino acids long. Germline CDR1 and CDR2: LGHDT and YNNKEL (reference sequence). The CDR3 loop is CASSTKEGTGDSYEQYF. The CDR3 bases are TGTGCCAGCAGCACTAAAGAGGGGACAGGGGATTCCTACGAGCAGTACTTC.

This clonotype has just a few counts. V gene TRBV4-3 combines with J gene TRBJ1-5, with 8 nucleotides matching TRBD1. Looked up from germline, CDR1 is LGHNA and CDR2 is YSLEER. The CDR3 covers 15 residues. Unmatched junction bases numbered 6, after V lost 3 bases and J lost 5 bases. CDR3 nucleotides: TGCGCCAGCAGCCAGGACAGGGTAATGGATCAGCCCCAGCATTTT. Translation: CASSQDRVMDQPQHF.

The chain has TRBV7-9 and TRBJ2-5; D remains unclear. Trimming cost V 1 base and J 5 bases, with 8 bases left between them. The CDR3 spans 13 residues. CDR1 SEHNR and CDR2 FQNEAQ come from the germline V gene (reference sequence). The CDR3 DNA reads TGTGCCAGCAGCTTAGATCCGGTGGAGACCCAGTACTTC. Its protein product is CASSLDPVETQYF.

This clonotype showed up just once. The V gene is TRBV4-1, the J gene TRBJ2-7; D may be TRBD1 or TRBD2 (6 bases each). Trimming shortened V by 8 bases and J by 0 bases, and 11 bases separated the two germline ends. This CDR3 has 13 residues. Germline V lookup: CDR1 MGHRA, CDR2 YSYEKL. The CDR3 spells CASRGGSSYEQYF. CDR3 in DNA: TGCGCCAGCCGAGGGGGGAGCTCCTACGAGCAGTACTTC.

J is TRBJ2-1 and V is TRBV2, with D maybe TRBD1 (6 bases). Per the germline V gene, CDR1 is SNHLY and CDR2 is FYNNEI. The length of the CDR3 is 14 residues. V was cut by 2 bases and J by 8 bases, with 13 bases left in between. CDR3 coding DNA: TGTGCCAGCAGTGAAAGGGGGAGAGGCGATGAGCAGTTCTTC. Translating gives CASSERGRGDEQFF.

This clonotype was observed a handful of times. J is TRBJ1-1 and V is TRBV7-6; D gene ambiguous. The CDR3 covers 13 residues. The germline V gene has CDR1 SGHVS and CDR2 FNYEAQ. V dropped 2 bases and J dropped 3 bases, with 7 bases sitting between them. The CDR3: CASSLSGDTEAFF. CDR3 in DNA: TGTGCCAGCAGCTTATCCGGGGACACTGAAGCTTTCTTT.

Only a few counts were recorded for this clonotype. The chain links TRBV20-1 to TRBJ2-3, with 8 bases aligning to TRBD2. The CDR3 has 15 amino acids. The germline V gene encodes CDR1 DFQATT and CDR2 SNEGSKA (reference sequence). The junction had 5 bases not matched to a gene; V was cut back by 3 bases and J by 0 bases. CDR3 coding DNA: TGCAGTGCTAGCCCCAGCGGGGGTAGCACAGATACGCAGTATTTT. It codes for CSASPSGGSTDTQYF.

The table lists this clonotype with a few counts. CDR3 loop: CASSTGREQYF. In DNA form, the CDR3 reads TGTGCCAGCAGCACCGGACGCGAGCAGTACTTC. The rearrangement links TRBV5-4 to TRBJ2-7; D not resolved. There are 11 residues in the CDR3. V lost 4 bases and J 6 bases, leaving 8 bases between the germline ends. Germline V lookup: CDR1 SGHNT, CDR2 YYREEE (reference sequence).